This T cell receptor beta chain stems from a study of blood T cells in healthy people across ages. Drawing of peripheral blood yielded 8.5 to 10 milliliters from each donor. For the second PCR, which ran for about 6 to 12 cycles, a sample-barcoded 5' primer and a J-beta primer mix were used. Each TCR beta cDNA got a 12-nucleotide random molecular identifier. Each CDR3 protein gets one entry after TCRdb re-called the 5' RACE reads with MiXCR. The sample includes around 1,000,000 distinct CDR3 sequences, 20% to 25% of them seen just once. The CDR3 is 16 residues long. The germline gives CDR1 DFQATT, CDR2 SNEGSKA (reference sequence). The J segment lost 0 bases and the V segment lost 3 bases, leaving 5 bases of the junction unmatched. The same sample was also used in a study of T cells of mothers and their children.

The receptor was derived from a girl aged 2 to 9 in good health. The gene calls are TRBV20-1 and TRBJ2-1, with 10 bases matching TRBD2. The sequencing input was blood. The CDR3 coding sequence is TGCAGTGCTAGGGTGGGACTAGCGCTCTCCTACAATGAGCAGTTCTTC. Translated, it gives CSARVGLALSYNEQFF.